These 24 T cell receptor beta chains were all obtained from the same sample, sequenced in a study of blood T cell repertoires in COVID-19. TCRdb's copy holds only in-frame clones and misses some; the assay was immunoSEQ multiplex PCR. The data contain 150,000 to 200,000 clones, approximately 86% of them singletons. Sequenced input: peripheral blood. These receptors were obtained from a young man with acute or convalescent COVID-19.

The gene calls are TRBV6-6 and TRBJ1-2; 8 nucleotides align to TRBD1. Germline-derived CDR1 and CDR2 are MNHNY and SVGAGI (reference sequence). V shed 6 bases, J shed 2 bases, and the junction held 8 bases outside the gene matches. This CDR3 has 15 residues. CDR3 loop: CASRQGQERNYGYTF. Here the CDR3 DNA reads TGTGCCAGCAGGCAGGGACAGGAAAGGAACTATGGCTACACCTTC.

The rearrangement joins TRBV30 to TRBJ1-2; D unresolved. V gave up 1 base and J gave up 6 bases, with 12 bases separating them. The CDR3 totals 13 residues. In germline, CDR1 is GTSNPN, CDR2 SVGIG (reference sequence). CDR3 sequence: CAWSERRVDGYTF. CDR3 sequence (DNA): TGTGCCTGGAGTGAAAGGAGGGTTGATGGCTACACCTTC.

V usage is TRBV7-9 and J usage is TRBJ1-4; 10 bases align to TRBD1. V gave up 1 base and J gave up 5 bases; unmatched junction bases: 10. Germline loops: CDR1 SEHNR, CDR2 FQNEAQ (reference sequence). The CDR3 is made up of 18 amino acids. The CDR3 loop is CASSLVGADRGRNEKLFF. CDR3 bases: TGTGCCAGCAGCTTAGTGGGTGCCGACAGGGGGCGGAATGAAAAACTGTTTTTT.

V and J are TRBV5-6 and TRBJ2-6; 7 positions match TRBD1. V was clipped by 1 base and J by 4 bases; unmatched bases: 2. CDR1 is SGHDT, CDR2 YYEEEE, per germline. There are 15 residues in the CDR3. The CDR3 DNA reads as TGTGCCAGCAGCTTGAGGGGGCGAGGGGCCAACGTCCTGACTTTC. It is translated as CASSLRGRGANVLTF.

The genes are TRBV5-1 and TRBJ1-1, with 7 bases fitting TRBD1. Germline V gene lookup returns CDR1 SGHRS and CDR2 YFSETQ. V gave up 4 bases and J gave up 0 bases; unmatched junction bases: 6. The CDR3 spans 15 residues. The CDR3 nucleotides read TGCGCCAGCAGCCTCGGGACAGCTATGAACACTGAAGCTTTCTTT. Protein product: CASSLGTAMNTEAFF.

The V and J genes are TRBV3-1 (or the pseudogene TRBV3-2) and TRBJ2-7, with 8 bases matching TRBD2. Germline trimming cut 0 bases from V and 5 bases from J; bases unmatched to any gene: 6. Germline V lookup: CDR1 LGHDT, CDR2 YNNKEL (reference sequence). The CDR3 totals 15 residues. DNA of the CDR3: TGTGCCAGCAGCCAAGATACACCGGGAGGGGACGAGCAGTACGTC. The encoded protein is CASSQDTPGGDEQYV.

The chain recombines TRBV7-6 with TRBJ2-5; D unresolved. There are 15 residues in the CDR3. The germline gives CDR1 SGHVS, CDR2 FNYEAQ. V was shortened by 1 base and J by 4 bases, with 13 bases between the two germline ends. The CDR3 protein is CASSLGLGAAETQYF. Here the CDR3 DNA reads TGTGCCAGCAGCTTAGGGTTAGGAGCCGCAGAGACCCAGTACTTC.

The J gene is TRBJ2-3, the V gene TRBV24-1, with D perhaps TRBD1 (5 bases). V lost 3 bases, J lost 0 bases, and 12 bases lay in between. CDR1 is KGHDR and CDR2 is SFDVKD in the germline V gene. There are 16 residues in the CDR3. CDR3 protein: CATSDGQGPSTDTQYF. CDR3 DNA: TGTGCCACCAGTGATGGGCAGGGTCCTAGCACAGATACGCAGTATTTT.

The gene calls are TRBV15 and TRBJ2-3, with TRBD2 matching over 12 bases. V was pared by 3 bases and J by 3 bases, with 1 base of the junction left unmatched. The CDR3 covers 15 residues. The germline gives CDR1 LNHNV, CDR2 YYDKDF (reference sequence). The CDR3 sequence: CATSRTSGGTDTQYF. The DNA for the CDR3 is TGTGCCACCAGCAGGACTAGCGGGGGAACAGATACGCAGTATTTT.

CDR3 sequence reads: CASSQGLAGDNEQFF. CDR3 DNA: TGCGCCAGCAGCCAGGGACTAGCGGGAGACAATGAGCAGTTCTTC. The chain employs TRBV5-1 and TRBJ2-1; 14 bases align to TRBD2. The germline CDR1 and CDR2 sequences are SGHRS and YFSETQ. This CDR3 spans 15 amino acids. Trimming at V came to 4 bases and at J to 5 bases, leaving 2 bases not matched to a gene.

This chain joins TRBV7-8 and TRBJ2-7; TRBD1 matches at 7 bases. J lost 2 bases, V lost 5 bases, and 6 bases had no gene match. The CDR3 runs 14 residues. Germline lookup yields CDR1 SGHVS and CDR2 FQNEAQ. CDR3 loop: CASSRAGGPYEQYF. As DNA, the CDR3 is TGTGCCAGCAGCAGAGCAGGGGGACCCTACGAGCAGTACTTC.

This clone was detected once. This chain joins TRBV9 and TRBJ1-1; no clear D. The V and J ends lost 4 bases and 1 base respectively, with 14 bases between them. The CDR3 is made up of 15 amino acids. Germline V gene lookup returns CDR1 SGDLS and CDR2 YYNGEE. The CDR3 loop reads CASSPPAGENTEAFF. CDR3 bases: TGTGCCAGCAGCCCGCCTGCTGGAGAGAACACTGAAGCTTTCTTT.

The gene calls are TRBV11-2 and TRBJ1-5, with D possibly being TRBD1 (5 bases). Germline V gene data show CDR1 as SGHAT and CDR2 as FQNNGV. V lost 2 bases and J lost 5, with 7 bases in between. The CDR3 loop spans 13 amino acids. CDR3 sequence (DNA): TGTGCCAGCAGCTTATGGGGGGATCAGCCCCAGCATTTT. Protein product: CASSLWGDQPQHF.

The CDR3 DNA sequence: TGTGCCAGCAGCTTTAGGGACTCAAACTACAATGAGCAGTTCTTC. Residues: CASSFRDSNYNEQFF. This sequence joins TRBV7-9 and TRBJ2-1; D perhaps matches TRBD2 (6 bases). Looked up from germline, CDR1 is SEHNR and CDR2 is FQNEAQ (reference sequence). V shed 3 bases and J shed 3 bases, with 12 bases lying between them. The CDR3 length is 15 residues.

J is TRBJ1-3 and V is TRBV30; the match to TRBD1 covers 7 bases. Germline lookup yields CDR1 GTSNPN and CDR2 SVGIG (reference sequence). Losses at the gene ends were 2 bases for V and 4 bases for J; bases not matched to a gene: 5. The CDR3 extends over 14 amino acids. The CDR3 DNA reads TGTGCCTGGAGTCCTACAGGGGCCGGAAACACCATATATTTT. Protein sequence: CAWSPTGAGNTIYF.

V gene TRBV2 combines with J gene TRBJ1-2, with 7 bases lining up with TRBD1. The germline CDR1 and CDR2 sequences are SNHLY and FYNNEI. V shed 5 bases, J shed 5 bases, and the junction held 5 bases outside the gene matches. The CDR3 extends over 13 amino acids. The DNA for the CDR3 is TGTGCCAGCAGTTACCCGGGACAGTATGGCTACACCTTC. Its protein is CASSYPGQYGYTF.

A single count supports this clone. The chain joins TRBV28 to TRBJ2-5; tentatively, D is TRBD1 (5 bases). The V gene's germline CDR1 is MDHEN and CDR2 SYDVKM. The V end was cut by 6 bases, the J end by 1 base, with 9 bases between. The CDR3 consists of 13 residues. The CDR3 bases are TGTGCCAGCAGGACGACAGTCCAAGAGACCCAGTACTTC. It codes for CASRTTVQETQYF.

V is TRBV5-1 and J is TRBJ2-2; 7 bases fit TRBD2. This CDR3 is built from 15 residues. V gave up 7 bases and J gave up 2 bases; unmatched junction bases: 8. In germline, CDR1 is SGHRS, CDR2 YFSETQ. The CDR3 spells CASGLGGVNTGELFF. Here the CDR3 DNA reads TGCGCCAGCGGACTAGGAGGGGTTAACACCGGGGAGCTGTTTTTT.

V and J are TRBV10-3 and TRBJ2-3, with 8 bases matching TRBD2. Germline-derived CDR1 and CDR2 are ENHRY and SYGVKD. This CDR3 region has 16 residues. The V gene end was trimmed by 4 bases and the J gene end by 0 bases; junction bases not matched to a gene: 6. For the CDR3, the DNA is TGTGCCATCAGTGGTAGCGGGGAGTCAAGCACAGATACGCAGTATTTT. The encoded protein is CAISGSGESSTDTQYF.

The rearrangement links TRBV28 to TRBJ1-1, with TRBD1 matching 7 bases. This CDR3 comprises 16 residues. J gave up 0 bases and V 3 bases, and 7 bases lay outside the gene matches. The germline gives CDR1 MDHEN, CDR2 SYDVKM. CDR3 DNA: TGTGCCAGCAGTTTTTTAGGGACAGTAATGAACACTGAAGCTTTCTTT. Translated, it gives CASSFLGTVMNTEAFF.

This sequence joins TRBV7-3 and TRBJ1-3; tentatively, D is TRBD1 (5 bases). CDR3 length: 12 amino acids. V lost 6 bases, J lost 8 bases, and 11 bases lay in between. Germline V gene sequence: CDR1 SGHTA, CDR2 FQGTGA. The CDR3: CASREQVYTIYF. In DNA form, the CDR3 reads TGTGCCAGCAGGGAACAGGTGTACACCATATATTTT. The whole variable domain, remainder taken from reference TRBV7-3 and TRBJ1-3, is GAGVSQTPSNKVTEKGKYVELRCDPISGHTALYWYRQSLGQGPEFLIYFQGTGAADDSGLPNDRFFAVRPEGSVSTLKIQRTERGDSAVYLCASREQVYTIYFGEGSWLTVV.

This chain links TRBV5-5 with TRBJ1-5, with 7 bases that match TRBD1. The CDR3 has 16 amino acids. Germline values: CDR1 SGHKS, CDR2 YYEKEE (reference sequence). V lost 0 bases, J lost 5 bases, and 8 bases stayed unmatched. CDR3 DNA sequence: TGTGCCAGCAGCTTGGGCCAGGGGGTCTGGGATCAGCCCCAGCATTTT. Translation: CASSLGQGVWDQPQHF.

V is TRBV4-1 and J is TRBJ1-5; no clear D gene. Trimming shortened V by 1 base and J by 6 bases, and 7 bases separated the two germline ends. CDR1 and CDR2 from the germline V gene are MGHRA and YSYEKL. The CDR3 sequence is 13 residues long. This CDR3 is CASSQASGQPQHF. The CDR3 nucleotides read TGCGCCAGCAGCCAAGCCTCGGGTCAGCCCCAGCATTTT.

The chain combines TRBV6-5 with TRBJ1-1, with D possibly matching TRBD1 (5 bases). V lost 1 base to trimming and J lost 4 bases, with 10 bases between them. CDR1 MNHEY and CDR2 SVGAGI come from the germline V gene. This CDR3 spans 14 amino acids. The CDR3 loop is CASSYFGGATEAFF. The CDR3 nucleotides read TGTGCCAGCAGTTACTTCGGAGGGGCCACTGAAGCTTTCTTT.